This is a list of T cell receptor beta chains from one sample in a study of control samples from healthy donors and cancer patients. Measured with immunoSEQ multiplex PCR; TCRdb has only the in-frame clones, and not every one. The profile covers around 130,000 clones, with roughly 90% appearing a single time and more than 2.5% taken by the ten largest. Sequences were obtained from blood. Source of these receptors: a man aged 50-60 years in good health. Each CDR3 is given with its conserved first and last residue. Each record gives: CDR3 DNA, CDR3 protein, J gene, D gene, V gene, clone size. A D gene is named only where the DNA matches it firmly. The size entry is marked missing in some rows and otherwise reads once, few, many or a size class.

TGTGCCTGGAGCCAAAGGGTTGATGTGCCCCTCCACTTT | CAWSQRVDVPLHF | TRBJ1-6 | NA | TRBV30 | NA
TGCGCCAGCAGCTTGGCGGGGGGGCCCAATGAGCAGTTCTTC | CASSLAGGPNEQFF | TRBJ2-1 | TRBD2 | TRBV5-1 | few
TGTGCCAGCAGTGAAGCTGGAGTCCACGAGCAGTACTTC | CASSEAGVHEQYF | TRBJ2-7 | NA | TRBV2 | NA
TGTGCCAGCGGGAAGGGACAAGATGAAAAACTGTTTTTT | CASGKGQDEKLFF | TRBJ1-4 | NA | TRBV9 | NA
TGTGCCAGCTCAGCTAAACAGGGCGGGGGAAATCAGCCCCAGCATTTT | CASSAKQGGGNQPQHF | TRBJ1-5 | NA | TRBV18 | NA
TGCGCCAGCAGCTCGAGGGACAGTTCTTTCTACGAGCAGTACTTC | CASSSRDSSFYEQYF | TRBJ2-7 | TRBD1 | TRBV5-1 | NA
TGCGCCAGCAGCCCACGGGACAGCTCCTACGAGCAGTACTTC | CASSPRDSSYEQYF | TRBJ2-7 | TRBD1 | TRBV5-1 | NA
TGCGCCAGCAGCTTGGCCGACCGGGGGCGGGTGGAGACCCAGTACTTC | CASSLADRGRVETQYF | TRBJ2-5 | NA | TRBV5-1 | NA
TGTGCCAGCTCAAGGGACAATATGAACACTGAAGCTTTCTTT | CASSRDNMNTEAFF | TRBJ1-1 | NA | TRBV18 | NA
TGTGCCAGCAGTTCTAACAGGGATCTCGGCACCGGGGAGCTGTTTTTT | CASSSNRDLGTGELFF | TRBJ2-2 | NA | TRBV28 | NA
TGTGCCAGCAGCTTAGCACAGGGGGCGGTTTATCGCAATCAGCCCCAGCATTTT | CASSLAQGAVYRNQPQHF | TRBJ1-5 | TRBD1 | TRBV7-2 | NA
TGTGCCAGCAGGGGGGACAGGGTTAATCAGCCCCAGCATTTT | CASRGDRVNQPQHF | TRBJ1-5 | TRBD1 | TRBV2 | NA
TGTGCCAGCAGCCAAAATGAAGAGTACGAGCAGTACTTC | CASSQNEEYEQYF | TRBJ2-7 | NA | TRBV4-2 | NA
TGTGCCAGCAGCGTAAGGACAGGGGGCCTCGACGAGCAGTACTTC | CASSVRTGGLDEQYF | TRBJ2-7 | TRBD1 | TRBV5-5 | NA
TGTGCCACCAGTGACCCCCGTATAGGCGGGGACATTCAGTACTTC | CATSDPRIGGDIQYF | TRBJ2-4 | NA | TRBV24-1 | NA
TGTGCCAGCAGTTTATCCCGGACAGGCGGTGATACGCAGTATTTT | CASSLSRTGGDTQYF | TRBJ2-3 | TRBD1 | TRBV28 | once